The source of this TCR beta chain is a study of shared clonotypes between healthy human individuals. Study results and limitations: Non-shared clonotypes were found to have lower generation probabilities than the clonotypes that were shared by all four of the sorted-subset donors.

With respect to this clone: The antigen is not known. Other nucleotide sequences from this sample produce the same CDR3.

Assay runs were performed at deep level. TCRdb's copy holds only in-frame clones and misses some; the assay was immunoSEQ multiplex PCR. The repertoire holds more than 2 million clones, with around 95% as singletons. CD45RO-negative, CCR7-selected cells formed the naive CD8 fraction, which excluded terminally differentiated effector memory CD45RA+ cells. V gave up 4 bases and J gave up 2 bases, with 5 bases separating them. CDR3 length equals 12 residues. Germline CDR1 is LNHDA and CDR2 is SQIVND (reference sequence). Material: naive CD8+ T cells from PBMCs. This chain links TRBV19 with TRBJ1-1; D call uncertain. The receptor was derived from a man in his late teens or twenties in good health. Some clones in this sample may be carry-over from other donors' samples. CDR3 coding DNA: TGTGCCAGTAGTACCTTAAACACTGAAGCTTTCTTT. Its protein is CASSTLNTEAFF.